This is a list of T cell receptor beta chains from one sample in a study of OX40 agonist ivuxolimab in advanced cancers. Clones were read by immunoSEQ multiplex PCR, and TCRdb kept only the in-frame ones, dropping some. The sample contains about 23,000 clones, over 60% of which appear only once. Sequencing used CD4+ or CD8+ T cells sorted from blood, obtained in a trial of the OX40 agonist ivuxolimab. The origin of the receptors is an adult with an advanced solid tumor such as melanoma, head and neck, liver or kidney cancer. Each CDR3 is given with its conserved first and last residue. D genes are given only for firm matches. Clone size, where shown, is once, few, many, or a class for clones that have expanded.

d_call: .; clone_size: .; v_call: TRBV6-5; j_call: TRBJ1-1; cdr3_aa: CASSYRWQSNEAFF; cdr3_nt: TGTGCCAGCAGTTACAGGTGGCAATCGAATGAAGCTTTCTTT
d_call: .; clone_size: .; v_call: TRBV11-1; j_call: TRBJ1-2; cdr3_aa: CASSAEGEGYTF; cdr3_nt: TGTGCCAGCAGCGCAGAGGGGGAAGGCTACACCTTC
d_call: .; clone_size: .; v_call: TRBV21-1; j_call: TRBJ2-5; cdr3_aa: CASSKGDNGVETQYF; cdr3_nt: TGTGCCAGCAGCAAGGGGGACAACGGGGTAGAGACCCAGTACTTC
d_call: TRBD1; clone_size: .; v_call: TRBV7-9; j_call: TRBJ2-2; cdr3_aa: CASSLSRTGATGELFF; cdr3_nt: TGTGCCAGCAGCTTGTCCCGGACAGGGGCCACCGGGGAGCTGTTTTTT
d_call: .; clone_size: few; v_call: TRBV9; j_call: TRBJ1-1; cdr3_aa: CASSVSGNAEAFF; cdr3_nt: TGTGCCAGCAGCGTATCCGGGAATGCTGAAGCTTTCTTT
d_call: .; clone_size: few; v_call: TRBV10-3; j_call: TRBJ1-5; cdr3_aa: CAISQGGGQPQHF; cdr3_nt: TGTGCCATCAGCCAGGGCGGGGGCCAGCCCCAGCATTTT
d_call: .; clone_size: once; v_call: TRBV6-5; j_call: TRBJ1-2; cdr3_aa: CASSYRDSYGYTF; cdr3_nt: TGTGCCAGCAGTTACCGGGACTCCTATGGCTACACCTTC
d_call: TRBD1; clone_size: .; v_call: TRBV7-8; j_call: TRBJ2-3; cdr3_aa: CASSLVEGAPNTQYF; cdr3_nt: TGTGCCAGCAGCTTAGTCGAGGGGGCCCCAAATACGCAGTATTTT
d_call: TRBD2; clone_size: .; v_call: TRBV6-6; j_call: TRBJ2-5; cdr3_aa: CASRVTSGGAETQYF; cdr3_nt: TGTGCCAGCAGGGTGACTAGCGGGGGGGCGGAGACCCAGTACTTC
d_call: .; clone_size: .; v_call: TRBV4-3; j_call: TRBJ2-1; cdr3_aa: CASSQGIVLEQFF; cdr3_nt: TGCGCCAGCAGCCAAGGGATCGTGTTGGAGCAGTTCTTC
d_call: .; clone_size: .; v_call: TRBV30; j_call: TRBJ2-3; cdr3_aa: CAWSVRADSSADTQYF; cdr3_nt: TGTGCCTGGAGTGTTCGGGCCGACAGTAGCGCAGATACGCAGTATTTT
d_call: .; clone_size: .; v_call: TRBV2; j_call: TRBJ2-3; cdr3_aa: CASEEGTASTDTQYF; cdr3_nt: TGTGCCAGCGAGGAGGGGACAGCTAGCACAGATACGCAGTATTTT
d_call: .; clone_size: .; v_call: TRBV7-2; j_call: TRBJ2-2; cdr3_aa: CASSFSDVYYTGELFF; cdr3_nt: TGTGCCAGCAGCTTCTCGGACGTTTATTACACCGGGGAGCTGTTTTTT
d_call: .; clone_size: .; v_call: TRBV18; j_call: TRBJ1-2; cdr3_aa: CASSHRDESGVGYTF; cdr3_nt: TGTGCCAGCTCACACCGGGACGAAAGCGGAGTTGGCTACACCTTC
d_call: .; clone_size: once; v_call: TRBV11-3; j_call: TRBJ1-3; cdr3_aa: CASSITGFSGNTIYF; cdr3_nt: TGTGCCAGCAGCATAACAGGGTTCTCTGGAAACACCATATATTTT
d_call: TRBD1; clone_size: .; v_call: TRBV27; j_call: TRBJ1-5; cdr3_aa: CASSRQGAVTNQPQHF; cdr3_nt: TGTGCCAGCAGTCGACAGGGGGCTGTAACGAATCAGCCCCAGCATTTT
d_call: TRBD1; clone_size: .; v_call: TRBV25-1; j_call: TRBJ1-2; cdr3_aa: CASSGTGGRANYGYTF; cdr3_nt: TGTGCCAGCAGTGGGACAGGGGGACGAGCTAACTATGGCTACACCTTC
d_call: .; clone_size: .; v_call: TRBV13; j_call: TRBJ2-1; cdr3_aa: CASSLESYNEQFF; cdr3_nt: TGTGCCAGCAGCTTAGAAAGTTACAATGAGCAGTTCTTC
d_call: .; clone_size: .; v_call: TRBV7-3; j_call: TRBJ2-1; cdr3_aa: CASSLLAGATDEQFF; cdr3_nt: TGTGCCAGCAGCTTACTTGCGGGGGCTACAGATGAGCAGTTCTTC
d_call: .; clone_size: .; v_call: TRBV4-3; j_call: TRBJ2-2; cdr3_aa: CASSQDSRGKIGELFF; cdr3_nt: TGCGCCAGCAGCCAAGATAGTAGGGGGAAGATCGGGGAGCTGTTTTTT
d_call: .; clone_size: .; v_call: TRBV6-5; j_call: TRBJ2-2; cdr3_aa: CASSYSIPAGELFF; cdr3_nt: TGTGCCAGCAGTTACTCGATCCCGGCCGGGGAGCTGTTTTTT
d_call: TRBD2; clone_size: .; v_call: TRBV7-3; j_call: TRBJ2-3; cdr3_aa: CASSYSGTSGDTQYF; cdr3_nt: TGTGCCAGCAGCTACTCCGGGACTAGCGGGGATACGCAGTATTTT
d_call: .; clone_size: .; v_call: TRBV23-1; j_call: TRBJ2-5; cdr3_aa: CATSPPPPSCQETQYF; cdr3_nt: TGCGCCACTTCCCCTCCGCCACCTAGCTGTCAAGAGACCCAGTACTTC
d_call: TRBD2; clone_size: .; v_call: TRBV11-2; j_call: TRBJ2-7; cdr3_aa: CASSLVGGGLAHEQYF; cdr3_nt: TGTGCCAGCAGCTTAGTTGGTGGGGGACTAGCCCACGAGCAGTACTTC
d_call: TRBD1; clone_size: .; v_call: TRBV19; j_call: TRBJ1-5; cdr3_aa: CASSIGQGAQPQHF; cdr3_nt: TGTGCCAGTAGTATTGGACAGGGGGCTCAGCCCCAGCATTTT
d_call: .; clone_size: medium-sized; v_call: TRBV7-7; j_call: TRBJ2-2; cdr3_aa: CASSLCGGANTGELFF; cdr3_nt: TGTGCTAGCAGCTTATGCGGCGGGGCGAACACCGGGGAGCTGTTTTTT
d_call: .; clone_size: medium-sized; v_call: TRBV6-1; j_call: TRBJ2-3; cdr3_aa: CASSEWAGSTDTQYF; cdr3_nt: TGTGCCAGCAGTGAATGGGCAGGGTCTACAGATACGCAGTATTTT
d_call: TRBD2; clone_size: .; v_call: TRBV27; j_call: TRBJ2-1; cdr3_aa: CASSPDAGTSGSEQFF; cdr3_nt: TGTGCCAGCAGTCCCGACGCCGGGACTAGCGGGAGTGAGCAGTTCTTC
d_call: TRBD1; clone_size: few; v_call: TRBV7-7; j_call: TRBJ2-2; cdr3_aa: CASSRSGTENTGELFF; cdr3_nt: TGTGCTAGCAGCCGGTCGGGGACAGAGAACACCGGGGAGCTGTTTTTT
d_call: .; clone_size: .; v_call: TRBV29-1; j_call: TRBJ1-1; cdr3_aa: CSVVTGLNTEAFF; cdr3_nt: TGCAGCGTTGTGACCGGGTTGAACACTGAAGCTTTCTTT
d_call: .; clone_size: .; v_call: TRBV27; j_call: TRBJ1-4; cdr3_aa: CASSLVAAATNEKLFF; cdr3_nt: TGTGCCAGCAGTTTAGTGGCGGCTGCAACTAATGAAAAACTGTTTTTT
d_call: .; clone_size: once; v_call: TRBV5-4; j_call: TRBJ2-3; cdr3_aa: CASSFQGGSTDTQYF; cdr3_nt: TGTGCCAGCAGCTTTCAGGGGGGAAGCACAGATACGCAGTATTTT
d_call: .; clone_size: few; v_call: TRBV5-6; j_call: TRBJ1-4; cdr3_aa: CASSLDTNNEKLFF; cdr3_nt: TGTGCCAGCAGCTTAGATACGAATAATGAAAAACTGTTTTTT
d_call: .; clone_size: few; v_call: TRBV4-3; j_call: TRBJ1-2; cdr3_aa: CASSHSGYRGYTF; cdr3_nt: TGCGCCAGCAGCCACTCAGGATACAGAGGCTACACCTTC
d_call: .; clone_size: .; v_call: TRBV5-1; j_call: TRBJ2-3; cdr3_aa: CASSLVADFTDTQYF; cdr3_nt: TGCGCCAGCAGCTTGGTAGCGGACTTCACAGATACGCAGTATTTT
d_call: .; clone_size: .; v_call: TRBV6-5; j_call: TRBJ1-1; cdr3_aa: CASSISDGTKKAFF; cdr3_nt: TGTGCCAGCAGCATCTCGGACGGAACTAAAAAAGCTTTCTTT
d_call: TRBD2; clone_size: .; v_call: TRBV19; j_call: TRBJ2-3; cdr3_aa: CASSLTSGGTDTQYF; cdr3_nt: TGTGCCAGTAGCCTCACTAGCGGGGGCACAGATACGCAGTATTTT
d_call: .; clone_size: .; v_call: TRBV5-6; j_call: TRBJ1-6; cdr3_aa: CASSLISGQRNSPLHF; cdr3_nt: TGTGCCAGCAGCCTGATTTCAGGACAGCGTAATTCACCCCTCCACTTT
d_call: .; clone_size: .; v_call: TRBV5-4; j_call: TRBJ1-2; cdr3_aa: CASSLPGRGGGYTF; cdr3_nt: TGTGCCAGCAGTCTCCCAGGCCGGGGGGGTGGCTACACCTTC
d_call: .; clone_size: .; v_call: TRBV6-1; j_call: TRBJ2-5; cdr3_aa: CASSEGGPETQYF; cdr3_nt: TGTGCCAGCAGTGAAGGGGGGCCTGAGACCCAGTACTTC
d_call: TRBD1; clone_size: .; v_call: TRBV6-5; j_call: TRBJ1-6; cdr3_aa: CASSLRGQNSPLHF; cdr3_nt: TGTGCCAGCAGTCTAAGGGGACAGAATTCACCCCTCCACTTT
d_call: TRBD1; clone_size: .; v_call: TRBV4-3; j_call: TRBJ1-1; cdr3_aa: CASSQDLGQGTEAFF; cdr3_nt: TGCGCCAGCAGCCAAGATCTAGGACAGGGGACTGAAGCTTTCTTT
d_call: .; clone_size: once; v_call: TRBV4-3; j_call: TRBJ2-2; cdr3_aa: CASSPGVASYGELFF; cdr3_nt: TGCGCCAGCAGCCCCGGGGTAGCGTCTTACGGGGAGCTGTTTTTT
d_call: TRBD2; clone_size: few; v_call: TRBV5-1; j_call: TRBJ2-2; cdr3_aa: CASSLGGWISSGVRTGELFF; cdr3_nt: TGCGCCAGCAGCTTGGGAGGGTGGATCTCCAGCGGGGTTCGCACCGGGGAGCTGTTTTTT
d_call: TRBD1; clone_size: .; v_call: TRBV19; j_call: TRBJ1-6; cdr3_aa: CASSLTGEHSPLHF; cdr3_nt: TGTGCCAGTAGCCTTACAGGGGAGCACTCACCCCTCCACTTT
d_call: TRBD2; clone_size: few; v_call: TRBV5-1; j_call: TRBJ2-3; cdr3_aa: CASSLSPSGGTDTQYF; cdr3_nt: TGCGCCAGCAGCTTAAGCCCTAGCGGGGGTACAGATACGCAGTATTTT
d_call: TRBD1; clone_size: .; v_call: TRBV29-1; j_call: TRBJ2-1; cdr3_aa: CSATGTGTINEQFF; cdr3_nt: TGCAGCGCCACCGGGACAGGTACTATCAATGAGCAGTTCTTC
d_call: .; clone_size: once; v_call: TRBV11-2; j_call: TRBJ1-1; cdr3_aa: CASSRELTEAFF; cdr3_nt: TGTGCCAGCAGCCGCGAACTCACTGAAGCTTTCTTT
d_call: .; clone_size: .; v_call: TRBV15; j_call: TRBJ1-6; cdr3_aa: CATSNLGPAYNSPLHF; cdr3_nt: TGTGCCACCAGCAACTTGGGCCCGGCCTATAATTCACCCCTCCACTTT
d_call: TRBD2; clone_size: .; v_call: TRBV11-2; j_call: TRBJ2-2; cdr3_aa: CASLIRTSDTGELFF; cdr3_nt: TGTGCCAGCCTTATTCGGACTAGTGACACCGGGGAGCTGTTTTTT